The entry that follows covers one T cell receptor beta chain sequence. The record originates from a study of siplizumab effects on memory and regulatory T cells. This CDR3 region has 15 residues. Trimming stripped 4 bases from V and 7 bases from J, with 14 bases between. CDR1 and CDR2 (germline): KGHSH, LQKENI. TCRdb keeps only in-frame clones here, not all; method: immunoSEQ multiplex PCR. Among 75,000 to 100,000 clones, just under 95% were seen once, and the ten largest hold about 1.2%. The sequenced sample consisted of non-Treg CD4+ T cells sorted from blood. The chain recombines TRBV18 with TRBJ1-6; D uncertain. This receptor was obtained from a human donor in good health. CDR3 coding DNA: TGTGCCAGCTCACTGGACTACGGTCAGAATTCACCCCTCCACTTT. It yields the protein CASSLDYGQNSPLHF.